This is a list of T cell receptor beta chains from one sample in a study of molecular identifiers for immune sequencing clone quantification. TCRdb used MiXCR to reprocess the PCR reads, holding one entry per CDR3 protein. The sample contains 80,000 to 130,000 distinct CDR3 sequences, 35% to 40% of which appear only once. The specimen was naive CD8+ T cells from blood, with Jurkat cell RNA spiked in. Receptor source: a human donor in good health. Some libraries in this study had Jurkat cell RNA spiked in. Each CDR3 is given with its conserved first and last residue. The D gene is left open where the match is weak. Clone size is shown for a subset of rows, as once, few, many or a class of expanded clone.

d_gene: -; abundance: -; v_gene: TRBV4-2; j_gene: TRBJ2-3; CDR3aa: CASKYQDWGGTDTQYF; CDR3nt: TGTGCCAGCAAATACCAGGACTGGGGGGGCACAGATACGCAGTATTTT
d_gene: TRBD1; abundance: -; v_gene: TRBV7-2; j_gene: TRBJ2-5; CDR3aa: CASSSNVRQGWETQYF; CDR3nt: TGTGCCAGCAGCTCGAACGTCCGACAGGGTTGGGAGACCCAGTACTTC
d_gene: -; abundance: few; v_gene: TRBV29-1; j_gene: TRBJ2-2; CDR3aa: CSVLRDGELFF; CDR3nt: TGCAGCGTCTTGCGAGACGGGGAGCTGTTTTTT
d_gene: -; abundance: few; v_gene: TRBV9; j_gene: TRBJ2-2; CDR3aa: CASNRGTNTGELFF; CDR3nt: TGTGCCAGCAATCGGGGAACTAACACCGGGGAGCTGTTTTTT
d_gene: TRBD2; abundance: -; v_gene: TRBV10-2; j_gene: TRBJ2-3; CDR3aa: CASMLAGGPTDTLYF; CDR3nt: TGCGCCAGCATGTTAGCGGGAGGACCCACAGATACGCTGTATTTT
d_gene: TRBD2; abundance: -; v_gene: TRBV4-2; j_gene: TRBJ2-1; CDR3aa: CASSQVVLAGGAYNEQFF; CDR3nt: TGTGCCAGCAGCCAAGTGGTACTAGCGGGAGGCGCCTACAATGAGCAGTTCTTC
d_gene: TRBD2; abundance: -; v_gene: TRBV4-1; j_gene: TRBJ2-1; CDR3aa: CASSPRSAGGPQFF; CDR3nt: TGCGCCAGCAGCCCCCGATCAGCGGGAGGGCCTCAGTTCTTC
d_gene: TRBD1; abundance: few; v_gene: TRBV4-3; j_gene: TRBJ1-3; CDR3aa: CASSQGTGGDTIYF; CDR3nt: TGCGCCAGCAGCCAAGGGACAGGGGGTGACACCATATATTTT
d_gene: TRBD1; abundance: once; v_gene: TRBV7-9; j_gene: TRBJ2-7; CDR3aa: CASSQPTGHEQYF; CDR3nt: TGTGCCAGCAGCCAACCGACAGGGCACGAGCAGTACTTC
d_gene: -; abundance: -; v_gene: TRBV28; j_gene: TRBJ1-1; CDR3aa: CASEGNEAFF; CDR3nt: TGTGCCAGTGAAGGGAATGAAGCTTTCTTT
d_gene: TRBD1; abundance: -; v_gene: TRBV19; j_gene: TRBJ1-2; CDR3aa: CASSLEGANYGYTF; CDR3nt: TGTGCCAGTAGTCTGGAGGGGGCTAACTACGGCTACACCTTC
d_gene: TRBD2; abundance: -; v_gene: TRBV20-1; j_gene: TRBJ2-7; CDR3aa: CSADGGTLVSYEQYF; CDR3nt: TGCAGTGCCGACGGGGGGACTTTGGTCTCCTACGAGCAGTACTTC
d_gene: -; abundance: few; v_gene: TRBV21-1; j_gene: TRBJ2-7; CDR3aa: CASSNRLVSIHEQYF; CDR3nt: TGTGCCAGCAGCAATAGACTAGTTAGTATCCACGAGCAGTACTTC
d_gene: -; abundance: many; v_gene: TRBV12-5; j_gene: TRBJ2-7; CDR3aa: CASGLPAGLVQYF; CDR3nt: TGTGCTAGTGGTTTGCCGGCGGGATTGGTGCAGTACTTC
d_gene: TRBD2; abundance: -; v_gene: TRBV6-5; j_gene: TRBJ2-5; CDR3aa: CASSYSVGGPRETQNF; CDR3nt: TGTGCCAGCAGTTACTCAGTGGGAGGGCCAAGAGAGACCCAGAACTTC
d_gene: -; abundance: -; v_gene: TRBV29-1; j_gene: TRBJ2-2; CDR3aa: CSVEDRSTRELFF; CDR3nt: TGCAGCGTTGAGGACAGAAGCACCAGGGAGCTGTTTTTT
d_gene: -; abundance: -; v_gene: TRBV9; j_gene: TRBJ1-1; CDR3aa: CASSVSGGPEAFF; CDR3nt: TGTGCCAGCAGCGTTTCCGGGGGCCCTGAAGCTTTCTTT
d_gene: -; abundance: many; v_gene: TRBV29-1; j_gene: TRBJ2-6; CDR3aa: CSVEDPLDGVLTF; CDR3nt: TGCAGCGTTGAAGATCCACTAGACGGCGTCCTGACTTTC
d_gene: -; abundance: -; v_gene: TRBV2; j_gene: TRBJ2-7; CDR3aa: CASSEGDTAYEQYF; CDR3nt: TGTGCCAGCAGTGAAGGAGACACCGCCTACGAGCAGTACTTC
d_gene: -; abundance: many; v_gene: TRBV7-8; j_gene: TRBJ2-7; CDR3aa: CASSLDMLYEQYF; CDR3nt: TGTGCCAGCAGCTTGGATATGCTTTACGAGCAGTACTTC
d_gene: -; abundance: few; v_gene: TRBV7-9; j_gene: TRBJ1-6; CDR3aa: CASSYASSPLHF; CDR3nt: TGTGCCAGCAGCTACGCTTCATCACCCCTCCACTTT
d_gene: -; abundance: -; v_gene: TRBV20-1; j_gene: TRBJ2-7; CDR3aa: CSIGGDLTYEQYF; CDR3nt: TGCAGTATAGGGGGGGACTTAACCTACGAGCAGTACTTC
d_gene: TRBD1; abundance: -; v_gene: TRBV20-1; j_gene: TRBJ2-2; CDR3aa: CSAERQGGAGELFF; CDR3nt: TGCAGTGCTGAAAGACAGGGGGGGGCCGGGGAGCTGTTTTTT
d_gene: TRBD2; abundance: -; v_gene: TRBV19; j_gene: TRBJ2-1; CDR3aa: CASRTSGRYEQFF; CDR3nt: TGTGCCAGTCGGACTAGCGGGAGATATGAGCAGTTCTTC
d_gene: -; abundance: few; v_gene: TRBV5-1; j_gene: TRBJ2-7; CDR3aa: CASSLSVLGGLNQPYEQYF; CDR3nt: TGCGCCAGCAGCTTGTCTGTTCTAGGCGGACTCAACCAGCCCTACGAGCAGTACTTC
d_gene: -; abundance: few; v_gene: TRBV19; j_gene: TRBJ1-1; CDR3aa: CASSMGPEAFF; CDR3nt: TGTGCCAGTAGTATGGGTCCTGAAGCTTTCTTT
d_gene: -; abundance: -; v_gene: TRBV20-1; j_gene: TRBJ2-2; CDR3aa: CSAKVSLTRGAGELFF; CDR3nt: TGCAGTGCTAAGGTCTCGCTGACGAGGGGCGCCGGGGAGCTGTTTTTT
d_gene: -; abundance: few; v_gene: TRBV9; j_gene: TRBJ2-6; CDR3aa: CASSVSRVSGANVLTF; CDR3nt: TGTGCCAGCAGCGTGTCCCGAGTCTCTGGGGCCAACGTCCTGACTTTC
d_gene: TRBD1; abundance: many; v_gene: TRBV29-1; j_gene: TRBJ1-1; CDR3aa: CSVEGTEMNTEAFF; CDR3nt: TGCAGCGTTGAGGGGACAGAGATGAACACTGAAGCTTTCTTT
d_gene: -; abundance: -; v_gene: TRBV24-1; j_gene: TRBJ1-5; CDR3aa: CASSDGGSVLGSNQPQHF; CDR3nt: TGTGCCTCCAGTGATGGGGGTTCGGTGTTGGGGAGCAATCAGCCCCAGCATTTT
d_gene: -; abundance: -; v_gene: TRBV28; j_gene: TRBJ1-1; CDR3aa: CASTLPAGGRTEAFF; CDR3nt: TGTGCCAGCACCCTACCCGCAGGCGGGAGAACTGAAGCTTTCTTT
d_gene: -; abundance: few; v_gene: TRBV6-2/TRBV6-3; j_gene: TRBJ2-7; CDR3aa: CASSYRGAYEQYF; CDR3nt: TGTGCCAGCAGTTACAGGGGGGCCTACGAGCAGTACTTC
d_gene: -; abundance: many; v_gene: TRBV15; j_gene: TRBJ1-4; CDR3aa: CATRGPRDRINEKLFF; CDR3nt: TGTGCCACCAGAGGACCCCGCGACAGGATTAATGAAAAACTGTTTTTT
d_gene: -; abundance: -; v_gene: TRBV12-3/TRBV12-4; j_gene: TRBJ2-5; CDR3aa: CASSLGWTQETQYF; CDR3nt: TGTGCCAGCAGTTTAGGGTGGACCCAAGAGACCCAGTACTTC
d_gene: TRBD2; abundance: many; v_gene: TRBV13; j_gene: TRBJ2-3; CDR3aa: CASSSGGLAEYTQYF; CDR3nt: TGTGCCAGCAGCTCAGGGGGACTAGCGGAATATACGCAGTATTTT
d_gene: -; abundance: many; v_gene: TRBV20-1; j_gene: TRBJ1-1; CDR3aa: CSARLITAEAFF; CDR3nt: TGCAGTGCTAGACTTATCACCGCTGAAGCTTTCTTT
d_gene: -; abundance: -; v_gene: TRBV28; j_gene: TRBJ2-7; CDR3aa: CASSLVGAHERYF; CDR3nt: TGTGCCAGCAGTTTAGTGGGGGCCCACGAGCGGTACTTC
d_gene: TRBD2; abundance: once; v_gene: TRBV13; j_gene: TRBJ2-2; CDR3aa: CANSTRLAGGTGELFF; CDR3nt: TGTGCCAACAGCACCCGACTAGCGGGAGGAACTGGGGAGCTGTTTTTT
d_gene: TRBD1; abundance: once; v_gene: TRBV6-5; j_gene: TRBJ1-2; CDR3aa: CASSTGTGLQGGYTF; CDR3nt: TGTGCCAGCAGCACCGGGACAGGCTTACAGGGAGGCTACACCTTC
d_gene: -; abundance: -; v_gene: TRBV7-8; j_gene: TRBJ2-2; CDR3aa: CASSLLYTGELFF; CDR3nt: TGTGCCAGCAGCTTACTGTACACCGGGGAGCTGTTTTTT
d_gene: -; abundance: -; v_gene: TRBV19; j_gene: TRBJ2-2; CDR3aa: CASSVDRLARTGELFF; CDR3nt: TGTGCCAGTAGTGTAGATAGGCTAGCGAGGACCGGGGAGCTGTTTTTT
d_gene: -; abundance: few; v_gene: TRBV27; j_gene: TRBJ1-5; CDR3aa: CASSSLNQPQHF; CDR3nt: TGTGCCAGCAGCTCACTAAATCAGCCCCAGCATTTT
d_gene: TRBD1; abundance: few; v_gene: TRBV7-9; j_gene: TRBJ2-1; CDR3aa: CASSGQGGRSYNEQFF; CDR3nt: TGTGCCAGCAGCGGACAGGGTGGGCGCTCCTACAATGAGCAGTTCTTC
d_gene: -; abundance: once; v_gene: TRBV6-5; j_gene: TRBJ2-7; CDR3aa: CASRAIGGANYEQYF; CDR3nt: TGTGCCAGCAGGGCCATCGGGGGAGCTAACTACGAGCAGTACTTC
d_gene: TRBD2; abundance: -; v_gene: TRBV10-3; j_gene: TRBJ2-5; CDR3aa: CAIRPGLAEETQYF; CDR3nt: TGTGCCATCAGACCGGGACTAGCAGAAGAGACCCAGTACTTC
d_gene: TRBD1; abundance: -; v_gene: TRBV27; j_gene: TRBJ1-2; CDR3aa: CASSPPGTVYGYTF; CDR3nt: TGTGCCAGCAGTCCACCAGGGACAGTCTATGGCTACACCTTC
d_gene: -; abundance: few; v_gene: TRBV11-3; j_gene: TRBJ2-1; CDR3aa: CASSLGDSSEQFF; CDR3nt: TGTGCCAGCAGCTTAGGAGACAGCAGTGAGCAGTTCTTC
d_gene: -; abundance: few; v_gene: TRBV19; j_gene: TRBJ2-7; CDR3aa: CASSYGQSYEQYF; CDR3nt: TGTGCCAGTTCGTACGGACAGTCCTACGAGCAGTACTTC
d_gene: TRBD1; abundance: many; v_gene: TRBV9; j_gene: TRBJ1-1; CDR3aa: CASSPQGGQGAWGTEAFF; CDR3nt: TGTGCCAGCAGCCCTCAGGGAGGACAGGGGGCTTGGGGCACTGAAGCTTTCTTT
d_gene: -; abundance: many; v_gene: TRBV6-5; j_gene: TRBJ1-5; CDR3aa: CASGYQPQHF; CDR3nt: TGTGCCAGCGGGTATCAGCCCCAGCATTTT
d_gene: -; abundance: -; v_gene: TRBV23-1; j_gene: TRBJ2-7; CDR3aa: CASSQQGKSEQYF; CDR3nt: TGCGCCAGCAGTCAACAGGGGAAGTCCGAGCAGTACTTC
d_gene: -; abundance: few; v_gene: TRBV4-3; j_gene: TRBJ1-6; CDR3aa: CASSQYETGNSPLHF; CDR3nt: TGCGCCAGCAGCCAATATGAAACAGGGAATTCACCCCTCCACTTT
d_gene: -; abundance: -; v_gene: TRBV9; j_gene: TRBJ2-5; CDR3aa: CASSLQGDVETQYF; CDR3nt: TGTGCCAGCAGCCTCCAGGGAGATGTAGAGACCCAGTACTTC